One sample yielded the 8 T cell receptor beta chains listed below, sequenced in a study of blood T cell repertoires in COVID-19. The repertoire was sequenced with immunoSEQ multiplex PCR; TCRdb's copy has only in-frame clones and lacks some. This table holds under 350,000 clones, 86% found once. Sequenced material: PBMCs or T cells enriched from blood (not recorded which). The receptors derive from a woman aged 35 to 49 with acute COVID-19.

This clone was recorded once. The chain is built from TRBV16 and TRBJ2-7; D is unclear. There are 15 residues in the CDR3. Germline V gene data show CDR1 as KGHSY and CDR2 as FQNENV. V lost 0 bases and J 0 bases, leaving 9 bases between the germline ends. CDR3 residues: CASSQSSRLSYEQYF. CDR3 nucleotide sequence: TGTGCCAGCAGCCAATCTTCGCGGCTCTCCTACGAGCAGTACTTC.

The rearrangement joins TRBV10-3 to TRBJ1-1; 8 bases fit TRBD1. This CDR3 is built from 15 residues. Germline loops: CDR1 ENHRY, CDR2 SYGVKD. J lost 0 bases, V lost 9 bases, and 9 bases had no gene match. The CDR3 here is CAIKGTGSLNTEAFF. CDR3 nucleotide sequence: TGTGCCATTAAGGGGACAGGCTCCCTGAACACTGAAGCTTTCTTT.

The chain combines TRBV10-1 with TRBJ1-1; 7 bases line up with TRBD1. Germline V lookup: CDR1 WNHNN, CDR2 SYGVQD (reference sequence). V was pared by 10 bases and J by 4 bases, with 15 bases of the junction left unmatched. The length of the CDR3 is 15 residues. The DNA of the CDR3 is TGCGCCACCTTAAACCGGGACCAGGGGGGCACTGAAGCTTTCTTT. Its protein is CATLNRDQGGTEAFF.

V usage is TRBV29-1 and J usage is TRBJ2-7, with unresolved D. The CDR3 runs 13 residues. Germline CDR1 and CDR2: SQVTM and ANQGSEA. Trimming shortened V by 4 bases and J by 0 bases, and 10 bases separated the two germline ends. The CDR3 loop reads CSVGAEYSYEQYF. In DNA, the CDR3 is TGCAGCGTTGGGGCCGAATACTCCTACGAGCAGTACTTC.

The chain carries TRBV19 and TRBJ1-1; no clear D gene. This CDR3 contains 16 residues. Trimming shortened V by 5 bases and J by 1 base, and 17 bases separated the two germline ends. From germline, CDR1 is LNHDA and CDR2 SQIVND (reference sequence). The CDR3 DNA follows: TGTGCCAGTAGTGCCCGTCGACAAACTCAGAACACTGAAGCTTTCTTT. Translated: CASSARRQTQNTEAFF.

Written as DNA, the CDR3 is TGTGCCAGCAGCATAGGGGGTTCTCAGCATTTT. Amino acids: CASSIGGSQHF. The chain links TRBV6-2 or TRBV6-3 to TRBJ1-5, with D possibly TRBD1 on 6 matching bases. The CDR3 has 11 residues. Germline lookup yields CDR1 MNHEY and CDR2 SVGEGT. V was trimmed by 6 bases and J by 13 bases, leaving 13 bases between them.

This chain links TRBV2 with TRBJ1-2; weak D call: TRBD1 (6 bases). V was pared by 6 bases and J by 4 bases, with 9 bases between. Germline V gene data show CDR1 as SNHLY and CDR2 as FYNNEI. The CDR3 extends over 12 amino acids. Here the CDR3 DNA reads TGTGCCAGCAGCGGACAGCTCTATGGCTACACCTTC. It is translated as CASSGQLYGYTF.

The table lists this clone with a count of one. The rearrangement joins TRBV2 to TRBJ2-5; 8 bases agree with TRBD2. Germline V gene lookup returns CDR1 SNHLY and CDR2 FYNNEI. CDR3 length equals 14 residues. V dropped 3 bases and J dropped 5; count of bases not matched to a gene: 5. The CDR3 loop is CASSEGLVAETQYF. Here the CDR3 DNA reads TGTGCCAGCAGTGAGGGACTAGTTGCCGAGACCCAGTACTTC.